The 31 T cell receptor beta chains given below trace back to one sample, sequenced in a study of T cell responses to AZD1222 COVID-19 vaccine. The table came from immunoSEQ multiplex PCR; TCRdb's copy has only in-frame clones and leaves some out. The table shows 150,000 or so clones, with roughly nine tenths occurring only once. The sequencing used peripheral blood, collected on day 0 of AZD1222 vaccination. The origin of the receptors is an adult in good health.

This sequence joins TRBV4-1 and TRBJ2-1; the D gene could be TRBD1 or TRBD2 (5 bases each). This CDR3 is 18 amino acids long. The germline CDR1 and CDR2 sequences are MGHRA and YSYEKL. The V gene lost 0 bases and the J gene lost 0 bases, with 15 bases spanning the gap. This CDR3 reads CASSQEARGRGSYNEQFF. The CDR3 bases are TGCGCCAGCAGCCAAGAAGCGAGGGGAAGAGGCTCCTACAATGAGCAGTTCTTC.

This chain links TRBV18 with TRBJ1-2, with a tentative D call TRBD1 (6 bases). CDR3 length equals 13 residues. V was pared by 6 bases and J by 8 bases, with 16 bases between. CDR1 is KGHSH and CDR2 is LQKENI in the germline V gene. CDR3 protein: CASSPLTGEGYTF. The CDR3 DNA reads as TGTGCCAGCTCGCCTCTGACAGGCGAGGGCTACACCTTC. Complete variable domain (other parts from reference TRBV18 and TRBJ1-2): NAGVMQNPRHLVRRRGQEARLRCSPMKGHSHVYWYRQLPEEGLKFMVYLQKENIIDESGMPKERFSAEFPKEGPSILRIQQVVRGDSAAYFCASSPLTGEGYTFGSGTRLTVV.

This rearrangement joins TRBV27 to TRBJ2-7; D unclear. The CDR3 is 13 amino acids. Germline values: CDR1 MNHEY, CDR2 SMNVEV (reference sequence). V lost 5 bases, J lost 1 base, and 9 bases lay in between. The CDR3 protein is CASSPLSSYEQYF. CDR3 DNA sequence: TGTGCCAGCAGTCCCCTGAGTTCCTACGAGCAGTACTTC.

The V gene is TRBV7-2, the J gene TRBJ1-5, with D maybe TRBD1 (6 bases). V lost 1 base to trimming and J lost 6 bases, with 7 bases between them. CDR1 is SGHTA and CDR2 is FQGNSA in the germline V gene. This CDR3 comprises 13 residues. The CDR3 region has the DNA TGTGCCAGCAGCTTAGACAGGGCTCAGCCCCAGCATTTT. Translation gives CASSLDRAQPQHF.

The chain carries TRBV7-9 and TRBJ1-1; 9 bases agree with TRBD1. Germline trimming cut 4 bases from V and 4 bases from J; bases unmatched to any gene: 16. This CDR3 has 18 amino acids. In germline, CDR1 is SEHNR, CDR2 FQNEAQ (reference sequence). The CDR3 DNA reads as TGTGCCAGCAGCTCAAGAGGACAGGGGCTTTACGTGGCCACTGAAGCTTTCTTT. The encoded protein is CASSSRGQGLYVATEAFF.

V and J are TRBV19 and TRBJ2-7; TRBD1 aligns across 9 bases. This CDR3 has 15 amino acids. Losses at the gene ends were 3 bases for V and 3 bases for J; bases not matched to a gene: 6. Germline V gene lookup returns CDR1 LNHDA and CDR2 SQIVND (reference sequence). CDR3 region: CASSIKGQGVYEQYF. As DNA, the CDR3 is TGTGCCAGTAGTATTAAGGGACAGGGAGTCTACGAGCAGTACTTC.

The chain has TRBV5-8 and TRBJ2-3; D is undetermined. The CDR3 sequence is 11 residues long. Germline CDR1 and CDR2: SGHTS and YDEGEE. V was clipped by 7 bases and J by 0 bases, with 3 bases between them. The CDR3 DNA follows: TGTGCCAGCCGGAGCACAGATACGCAGTATTTT. As protein: CASRSTDTQYF. Variable domain in full (rest from reference TRBV5-8 and TRBJ2-3): EAGVTQSPTHLIKTRGQQATLRCSPISGHTSVYWYQQALGLGLQFLLWYDEGEERNRGNFPPRFSGRQFPNYSSELNVNALELEDSALYLCASRSTDTQYFGPGTRLTVL.

The chain links TRBV6-2 or TRBV6-3 to TRBJ1-5, with 7 bases identical to TRBD1. The CDR3 loop spans 22 amino acids. Losses at the gene ends were 7 bases for V and 4 bases for J; bases not matched to a gene: 31. Germline CDR1 and CDR2: MNHEY and SVGEGT. CDR3 nucleotide sequence: TGTGCCAGCACCCCGCATCTCATACCGGGAGGGGACAGCCAATGGACTAATCAGCCCCAGCATTTT. It specifies CASTPHLIPGGDSQWTNQPQHF.

The chain joins TRBV7-9 to TRBJ1-6; D is perhaps TRBD1 (6 bases). Germline lookup yields CDR1 SEHNR and CDR2 FQNEAQ (reference sequence). V lost 6 bases and J lost 8, with 14 bases in between. The CDR3 extends over 14 amino acids. This CDR3 reads CASSFGGADSPLHF. As DNA, the CDR3 is TGTGCCAGCAGTTTCGGGGGGGCGGATTCACCCCTCCACTTT.

The V gene is TRBV27, the J gene TRBJ1-6; D may be TRBD1 (5 bases). CDR1 is MNHEY, CDR2 SMNVEV, per germline (reference sequence). Deletions cut 7 bases from V and 7 bases from J, with 11 bases between. This CDR3 spans 13 amino acids. The CDR3 loop reads CASKGRVNSPLHF. CDR3 DNA sequence: TGTGCCAGCAAAGGCAGGGTAAATTCACCCCTCCACTTT.

The rearrangement joins TRBV5-4 to TRBJ2-7, with D perhaps TRBD2 (6 bases). The ends were cut back, 4 bases at V and 1 base at J, with 18 bases in the middle. The CDR3 is 16 amino acids. The V gene's germline CDR1 is SGHNT and CDR2 YYREEE (reference sequence). CDR3 residues: CASSPDGGIGSYEQYF. The CDR3 DNA is TGTGCCAGCAGCCCGGACGGGGGTATAGGGTCCTACGAGCAGTACTTC.

The V and J genes are TRBV5-6 and TRBJ1-6, with D possibly TRBD1 on 5 matching bases. The V gene's germline CDR1 is SGHDT and CDR2 YYEEEE. Deletions cut 3 bases from V and 12 bases from J, with 13 bases between. This CDR3 has 13 residues. CDR3 coding DNA: TGTGCCAGCAGCTGGGGGACTAGGGGACCCCTCCACTTT. Translation gives CASSWGTRGPLHF.

The chain has TRBV19 and TRBJ2-1; D may be TRBD2 (6 bases). The CDR3 contains 15 residues. Germline V gene lookup returns CDR1 LNHDA and CDR2 SQIVND (reference sequence). Trimming left V 2 bases short and J 5 bases short, with 13 bases between. The CDR3, as DNA: TGTGCCAGTAGTATATCCAGCGGGTTACACAATGAGCAGTTCTTC. It is translated as CASSISSGLHNEQFF.

The rearrangement links TRBV6-6 to TRBJ2-2; unclear D gene. This CDR3 has 12 residues. V was shortened by 6 bases and J by 3 bases, with 5 bases between the two germline ends. Per germline, CDR1 MNHNY and CDR2 SVGAGI (reference sequence). CDR3 residues: CASRGYTGELFF. For the CDR3, the DNA is TGTGCCAGCAGAGGCTACACCGGGGAGCTGTTTTTT.

V usage is TRBV30 and J usage is TRBJ1-6; maybe TRBD1 (5 bases). The CDR3 is made up of 13 amino acids. Trimming took 7 bases from V and 7 from J, leaving 14 bases between them. The germline CDR1 and CDR2 sequences are GTSNPN and SVGIG (reference sequence). The CDR3 nucleotides read TGTGCCTCCCGGCTCCAGGGAAATTCACCCCTCCACTTT. Translation: CASRLQGNSPLHF.

The chain has TRBV18 and TRBJ1-4; no firm D call. Germline V CDR1 and CDR2: KGHSH, LQKENI. The CDR3 covers 13 residues. V lost 6 bases and J 7 bases, leaving 12 bases between the germline ends. DNA of the CDR3: TGTGCCAGCTCCCCTATTTCGGGTGAAAAACTGTTTTTT. This translates into CASSPISGEKLFF.

The table lists this clone with a few counts. The J gene is TRBJ2-1, the V gene TRBV6-4; 8 bases match TRBD1. CDR3 length: 15 amino acids. Germline CDR1 is MRHNA and CDR2 is SNTAGT. J was trimmed by 10 bases and V by 0 bases; bases with no gene match: 8. The CDR3 DNA follows: TGTGCCAGCAGTGACTCGACAGGGGCCCCACGGGAGCAGTTCTTC. It is translated as CASSDSTGAPREQFF.

This clone was observed once. The chain employs TRBV7-3 and TRBJ2-1; 8 positions agree with TRBD2. This CDR3 has 17 amino acids. The trim removed 5 bases at V and 0 bases at J, leaving 9 bases unmatched. CDR1 and CDR2 (germline): SGHTA, FQGTGA. The CDR3 DNA sequence: TGTGCCAGCAGCCAAGAGGGGACTAGGGGCTCCTACAATGAGCAGTTCTTC. This codes for CASSQEGTRGSYNEQFF.

The chain joins TRBV6-5 to TRBJ2-7, with D hard to call. Germline V CDR1 and CDR2: MNHEY, SVGAGI. The CDR3 totals 14 residues. Trimming pared 3 bases from V and 6 bases from J, leaving 15 bases between. The CDR3 region is CASSYRSQTAEQYF. CDR3 bases: TGTGCCAGCAGTTATCGATCCCAGACCGCCGAGCAGTACTTC.

This chain connects TRBV28 to TRBJ2-1, with TRBD2 identical over 12 bases. Germline V gives CDR1 MDHEN, CDR2 SYDVKM. The ends lost 4 bases at V and 7 bases at J; junction bases unmatched: 5. The CDR3 sequence is 15 residues long. The CDR3 loop reads CASSSSGRVFNEQFF. CDR3 sequence (DNA): TGTGCCAGCAGTTCTAGCGGGAGGGTTTTTAATGAGCAGTTCTTC.

V and J are TRBV10-2 and TRBJ2-7, with D maybe TRBD2 (5 bases). The V end was cut by 1 base, the J end by 3 bases, with 7 bases between. The CDR3 sequence is 13 residues long. Germline CDR1 and CDR2: WSHSY and SAAADI. CDR3 in amino acids: CASSEYGVYEQYF. In DNA, the CDR3 is TGCGCCAGCAGTGAGTACGGGGTCTACGAGCAGTACTTC.

This rearrangement joins TRBV27 to TRBJ1-1, with TRBD1 matching 9 bases. The CDR3 runs 17 residues. Germline V gene sequence: CDR1 MNHEY, CDR2 SMNVEV (reference sequence). Trimming at V came to 5 bases and at J to 0 bases, leaving 10 bases not matched to a gene. The CDR3 is CASSTQTQGAVNTEAFF. For the CDR3, the DNA is TGTGCCAGCAGTACCCAGACACAGGGGGCTGTGAACACTGAAGCTTTCTTT.

The chain is built from TRBV19 and TRBJ1-1, with D possibly matching TRBD1 (6 bases). CDR1 is LNHDA and CDR2 is SQIVND in the germline V gene (reference sequence). V was cut by 5 bases and J by 7 bases, with 14 bases left in between. This CDR3 is 13 amino acids long. The CDR3 region has the DNA TGTGCCAGTAGTCTCGGGACACGCCGTGAAGCTTTCTTT. Translation gives CASSLGTRREAFF.

This chain links TRBV7-2 with TRBJ1-2; the match to TRBD1 covers 11 bases. V was clipped by 5 bases and J by 2 bases; unmatched bases: 4. The CDR3 is made up of 15 amino acids. Germline V CDR1 and CDR2: SGHTA, FQGNSA. Here the CDR3 DNA reads TGTGCCAGCAGCCTGGGACAGGGGGGGAACTATGGCTACACCTTC. Its translation is CASSLGQGGNYGYTF.

V gene TRBV7-6 combines with J gene TRBJ1-3; D unresolved. Looked up from germline, CDR1 is SGHVS and CDR2 is FNYEAQ. V was shortened by 5 bases and J by 4 bases, with 12 bases between the two germline ends. The CDR3 loop spans 14 amino acids. CDR3 amino acids: CASSPSLSGNTIYF. In DNA form, the CDR3 reads TGTGCCAGCAGCCCCAGTTTGTCCGGAAACACCATATATTTT.

The rearrangement uses TRBV6-1 and TRBJ2-5, with D possibly being TRBD1 or TRBD2 (5 bases each). The germline V gene encodes CDR1 MNHNS and CDR2 SASEGT. V was cut by 1 base and J by 4 bases, with 7 bases left in between. This CDR3 has 13 amino acids. CDR3 loop: CASSEEGRETQYF. CDR3 DNA sequence: TGTGCCAGCAGTGAAGAGGGGAGAGAGACCCAGTACTTC.

The chain couples TRBV5-1 to TRBJ2-7; a possible D gene is TRBD1 (6 bases). Trimming took off 2 bases at V and 2 bases at J, with 8 bases between the two ends. The CDR3 is made up of 13 amino acids. Germline assignment: CDR1 SGHRS and CDR2 YFSETQ. The CDR3 DNA reads TGCGCCAGCAGCTTCTCAGGGGCCTACGAGCAGTACTTC. This codes for CASSFSGAYEQYF.

In its sample, this clone was seen a few times. This sequence joins TRBV7-8 and TRBJ1-1; 8 bases are a match to TRBD1. Germline V gene sequence: CDR1 SGHVS, CDR2 FQNEAQ. The ends lost 2 bases at V and 0 bases at J; junction bases unmatched: 2. This CDR3 spans 15 amino acids. The CDR3 bases are TGTGCCAGCAGCTTACGGGACAGGATGAACACTGAAGCTTTCTTT. Protein sequence: CASSLRDRMNTEAFF.

The J gene is TRBJ1-5, the V gene TRBV6-2 or TRBV6-3, with D perhaps TRBD1 (6 bases). The ends were cut back, 4 bases at V and 1 base at J, with 17 bases in the middle. Germline V gene data show CDR1 as MNHEY and CDR2 as SVGEGT. This CDR3 spans 17 amino acids. CDR3 nucleotide sequence: TGTGCCAGCAGTTCACCACGACGGACAGAGAGCAATCAGCCCCAGCATTTT. Protein product: CASSSPRRTESNQPQHF.

The chain joins TRBV5-8 to TRBJ1-1, with a weak D call TRBD1 (5 bases). In germline, CDR1 is SGHTS, CDR2 YDEGEE. V lost 7 bases to trimming and J lost 1 base, with 14 bases between them. The CDR3 runs to 14 residues. In nucleotides, the CDR3 is TGTGCCAGCTTACATGGGACCCAGAACACTGAAGCTTTCTTT. It translates to CASLHGTQNTEAFF.

The rearrangement links TRBV4-2 to TRBJ2-3; no reliable D call. The CDR3 is 16 amino acids. The V gene lost 0 bases and the J gene lost 0 bases, with 10 bases spanning the gap. Per the germline V gene, CDR1 is LGHNA and CDR2 is YNFKEQ. Here the CDR3 DNA reads TGTGCCAGCAGCCAAGAAAGTTGGTCTAGCACAGATACGCAGTATTTT. This encodes CASSQESWSSTDTQYF.